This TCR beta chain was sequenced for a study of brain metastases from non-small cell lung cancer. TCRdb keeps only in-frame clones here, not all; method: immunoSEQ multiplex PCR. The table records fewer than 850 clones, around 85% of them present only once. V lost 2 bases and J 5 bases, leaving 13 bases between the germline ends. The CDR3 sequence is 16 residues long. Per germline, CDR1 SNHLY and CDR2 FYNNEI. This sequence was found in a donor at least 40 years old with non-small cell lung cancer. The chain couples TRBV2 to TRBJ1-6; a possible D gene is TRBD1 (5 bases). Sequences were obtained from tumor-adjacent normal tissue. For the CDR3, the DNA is TGTGCCAGCAGTGAAACCCCATCAGGGAATAATTCACCCCTCCACTTT. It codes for CASSETPSGNNSPLHF.